The T cell receptor (beta chain) under discussion was sequenced for a study of T cell clonotyping in hematopoietic cell transplantation. Broader study findings: CD4 and CD8 repertoire contributions could not be separated without sorting. After transplant, recipient diversity fell while pathologically expanded clonotypes grew through day 180. Few recipient clonotypes overlapped donors; over 97% were de novo at given depth.

As concerns this clone: What it binds is unknown.

Repertoires were generated with immunoSEQ multiplex PCR, while TCRdb's copy carries only in-frame clones and drops some. Of some 76,000 clones listed, about 95% are singletons. Time point of the sample: recipient sample about 28 days before transplant, after cytoreduction. V was cut by 4 bases and J by 5 bases, with 14 bases left in between. The CDR3 runs 14 residues. Germline V gives CDR1 MNHNS, CDR2 SASEGT. The clonotype originates from a woman in her fifties or sixties with acute myeloid leukemia. Some clones in this sample may be carry-over from other donors' samples. The sequences come from peripheral blood mononuclear cells, collected before stem cell transplant. The genes are TRBV6-1 and TRBJ2-5, with D perhaps matching TRBD1 or TRBD2 (5 bases each). DNA for the CDR3: TGTGCCAGCAGTGTGGGGCTTGGCGGGGAGACCCAGTACTTC. This sequence encodes CASSVGLGGETQYF.